These 10 T cell receptor beta chains were all obtained from the same sample, sequenced in a study of blood T cell repertoires in COVID-19. Generated by immunoSEQ multiplex PCR, the TCRdb table keeps only in-frame clones and is missing some. The sample has about 380,000 clones; approximately 89% are singletons. The specimen sequenced was PBMCs or T cells enriched from blood (not recorded which). The source is a man younger than 40 who had recovered from COVID-19.

The rearrangement joins TRBV5-5 to TRBJ2-3; D unresolved. With 0 bases removed from V and 0 bases from J, the gap between germline ends came to 8 bases. Germline loops: CDR1 SGHKS, CDR2 YYEKEE (reference sequence). This CDR3 has 15 amino acids. The CDR3 sequence is CASSLATSSTDTQYF. DNA for the CDR3: TGTGCCAGCAGCTTGGCCACATCTAGCACAGATACGCAGTATTTT. The full variable domain, rest sourced from reference TRBV5-5 and TRBJ2-3, is DAGVTQSPTHLIKTRGQQVTLRCSPISGHKSVSWYQQVLGQGPQFIFQYYEKEERGRGNFPDRFSARQFPNYSSELNVNALLLGDSALYLCASSLATSSTDTQYFGPGTRLTVL.

The chain has TRBV9 and TRBJ1-1, with D hard to call. This CDR3 region has 14 residues. From germline, CDR1 is SGDLS and CDR2 YYNGEE. Trimming left V 0 bases short and J 7 bases short, with 13 bases between. The CDR3 is CASSVESLRSEAFF. The CDR3 nucleotides read TGTGCCAGCAGCGTAGAGAGCCTGCGAAGTGAAGCTTTCTTT.

The gene calls are TRBV10-3 and TRBJ2-7; D is possibly TRBD2 (5 bases). The CDR3 is 14 residues long. Germline V lookup: CDR1 ENHRY, CDR2 SYGVKD. V lost 6 bases and J lost 2, with 14 bases in between. CDR3 in amino acids: CAIRSTGFPYEQYF. The CDR3 DNA is TGTGCCATCAGATCAACGGGGTTCCCCTACGAGCAGTACTTC.

The gene calls are TRBV6-5 and TRBJ2-3, with a possible D match to TRBD2 (6 bases). This CDR3 has 12 amino acids. Germline CDR1 reads MNHEY; CDR2 reads SVGAGI. V shed 8 bases and J shed 3 bases, with 9 bases lying between them. The CDR3 reads CASAGRTDTQYF. CDR3 bases: TGTGCCAGCGCGGGACGGACAGATACGCAGTATTTT.

The chain joins TRBV29-1 to TRBJ1-2; TRBD1 matches at 8 bases. Trimming at V came to 7 bases and at J to 7 bases, leaving 5 bases not matched to a gene. Germline V gives CDR1 SQVTM, CDR2 ANQGSEA. The CDR3 spans 11 residues. The CDR3 reads CSADTGGGYTF. As DNA, the CDR3 is TGCAGCGCAGATACAGGGGGTGGCTACACCTTC.

A single count supports this clone. The chain combines TRBV19 with TRBJ1-6, with D unresolved. V was pared by 5 bases and J by 7 bases, with 12 bases between. Germline V gene data show CDR1 as LNHDA and CDR2 as SQIVND (reference sequence). This CDR3 has 14 amino acids. In DNA, the CDR3 is TGTGCCAGTAGTGGGTCTGGAGAGAATTCACCCCTCCACTTT. Encoded protein: CASSGSGENSPLHF.

V usage is TRBV6-5 and J usage is TRBJ2-1; weak D call: TRBD1 (5 bases). The germline V gene has CDR1 MNHEY and CDR2 SVGAGI. Trimming cost V 2 bases and J 5 bases, with 13 bases left between them. The CDR3 sequence is 15 residues long. The CDR3 DNA follows: TGTGCCAGCAGTTACGAGACAGCATTCAACAATGAGCAGTTCTTC. Protein product: CASSYETAFNNEQFF.

CDR3 in amino acids: CASSDGSSTDTQYF. The CDR3 DNA follows: TGCGCCAGCAGTGACGGTTCTAGCACAGATACGCAGTATTTT. This chain uses TRBV10-1 with TRBJ2-3; D unresolved. Germline V CDR1 and CDR2: WNHNN, SYGVQD (reference sequence). The V gene lost 3 bases and the J gene lost 0 bases, with 7 bases spanning the gap. The CDR3 is 14 amino acids.

This chain connects TRBV6-5 to TRBJ1-4; 7 nucleotides agree with TRBD1. The CDR3 covers 13 residues. J gave up 7 bases and V 4 bases, and 3 bases lay outside the gene matches. CDR1 and CDR2 from the germline V gene are MNHEY and SVGAGI. The CDR3 loop reads CASSSNRGEKLFF. CDR3 DNA: TGTGCCAGCAGTTCAAACAGGGGTGAAAAACTGTTTTTT.

The V and J genes are TRBV11-2 and TRBJ2-4; 12 positions match TRBD2. V was clipped by 5 bases and J by 7 bases; unmatched bases: 9. The germline V gene has CDR1 SGHAT and CDR2 FQNNGV. The CDR3 spans 16 residues. CDR3 region: CASSPTSGGPFNIQYF. CDR3 in DNA: TGTGCCAGCAGCCCCACTAGCGGGGGGCCATTCAACATTCAGTACTTC.